Each of the 21 T cell receptor beta chains below was sequenced from the same sample in a study of blood T cell repertoires in COVID-19. Generated by immunoSEQ multiplex PCR, the TCRdb table keeps only in-frame clones and is missing some. The data show about 53,000 clones, 65% to 80% seen once. The specimen sequenced was peripheral blood. The receptors derive from a man in his 70s with active or convalescent COVID-19.

This sequence joins TRBV30 and TRBJ1-5; 7 bases are shared with TRBD1. Germline V gene data show CDR1 as GTSNPN and CDR2 as SVGIG (reference sequence). CDR3 length: 14 amino acids. J was trimmed by 2 bases and V by 3 bases; bases with no gene match: 4. The CDR3 DNA reads TGTGCCTGGAGGAAAGGACAGGGCAATCAGCCCCAGCATTTT. Its protein is CAWRKGQGNQPQHF. The variable domain in full, completed from reference TRBV30 and TRBJ1-5, reads SQTIHQWPATLVQPVGSPLSLECTVEGTSNPNLYWYRQAAGRGLQLLFYSVGIGQISSEVPQNLSASRPQDRQFILSSKKLLLSDSGFYLCAWRKGQGNQPQHFGDGTRLSIL.

The chain joins TRBV11-3 to TRBJ2-7; D is undetermined. The CDR3 loop spans 12 amino acids. The V gene lost 5 bases and the J gene lost 7 bases, with 12 bases spanning the gap. The V gene's germline CDR1 is SGHNT and CDR2 YENEEA. The CDR3 sequence is CASSRIYREQYF. CDR3 nucleotide sequence: TGTGCCAGCAGCCGCATCTACCGTGAGCAGTACTTC.

The CDR3 DNA is TGTGCCAGCTCACCGTTCGGGCGGGAGGACAATGAGCAGTTCTTC. This translates into CASSPFGREDNEQFF. V usage is TRBV18 and J usage is TRBJ2-1, with TRBD2 matching over 8 bases. Germline V gene lookup returns CDR1 KGHSH and CDR2 LQKENI. J was trimmed by 5 bases and V by 3 bases; bases with no gene match: 6. The CDR3 covers 15 residues. The whole variable domain, remainder taken from reference TRBV18 and TRBJ2-1, is NAGVMQNPRHLVRRRGQEARLRCSPMKGHSHVYWYRQLPEEGLKFMVYLQKENIIDESGMPKERFSAEFPKEGPSILRIQQVVRGDSAAYFCASSPFGREDNEQFFGPGTRLTVL.

This chain connects TRBV29-1 to TRBJ1-5; a possible D gene is TRBD1 (5 bases). With 4 bases removed from V and 2 bases from J, the gap between germline ends came to 6 bases. Germline assignment: CDR1 SQVTM and CDR2 ANQGSEA. The CDR3 contains 12 residues. The CDR3 DNA sequence: TGCAGCGTTGGCAGGGGCAATCAGCCCCAGCATTTT. It specifies CSVGRGNQPQHF.

CDR3 amino acids: CASSSYRYEEFANTGELFF. The CDR3 DNA follows: TGTGCCAGCAGCTCATACAGGTACGAAGAATTCGCGAACACCGGGGAGCTGTTTTTT. The rearrangement joins TRBV5-6 to TRBJ2-2, with D maybe TRBD1 (5 bases). The V end was cut by 3 bases, the J end by 0 bases, with 21 bases between. Germline CDR1 reads SGHDT; CDR2 reads YYEEEE. The CDR3 has 19 amino acids. The entire variable domain, with the rest obtained from reference TRBV5-6 and TRBJ2-2, is as follows: DAGVTQSPTHLIKTRGQQVTLRCSPKSGHDTVSWYQQALGQGPQFIFQYYEEEERQRGNFPDRFSGHQFPNYSSELNVNALLLGDSALYLCASSSYRYEEFANTGELFFGEGSRLTVL.

The rearrangement links TRBV5-1 to TRBJ1-2, with 9 bases aligning to TRBD1. The CDR3 totals 14 residues. Germline CDR1 reads SGHRS; CDR2 reads YFSETQ. Trimming removed 4 bases from V and 2 bases from J; junction bases left unmatched: 3. CDR3 coding DNA: TGCGCCAGCAGCCCCGGACAGGGGAACTATGGCTACACCTTC. Translating it yields CASSPGQGNYGYTF.

This clone was seen only once. The CDR3 reads CASSSPTGLGGYTF. As DNA, the CDR3 is TGTGCCAGCAGTTCCCCAACAGGGTTGGGGGGCTACACCTTC. V and J are TRBV27 and TRBJ1-2; D is possibly TRBD1 (6 bases). Germline V gene sequence: CDR1 MNHEY, CDR2 SMNVEV (reference sequence). This CDR3 comprises 14 residues. V lost 4 bases and J lost 8, with 17 bases in between.

This clone has just one count. This chain links TRBV12-5 with TRBJ1-2; a possible D gene is TRBD1 (5 bases). V lost 1 base and J 4 bases, leaving 19 bases between the germline ends. CDR1 and CDR2 from the germline V gene are LGHNT and FRNRAP. This CDR3 spans 17 amino acids. CDR3 nucleotides: TGTGCTAGTGGTTTGGCTTATTCAGGGAGGAGCGCCTATGGCTACACCTTC. Its protein product is CASGLAYSGRSAYGYTF.

The chain links TRBV6-6 to TRBJ2-1; 13 nucleotides agree with TRBD2. In germline, CDR1 is MNHNY, CDR2 SVGAGI (reference sequence). The CDR3 is made up of 16 amino acids. After removal of 0 bases from V and 6 bases from J, the junction contained 2 bases not matched to a gene. The CDR3 loop is CASSYSLAGGPNEQFF. The CDR3 nucleotides are TGTGCCAGCAGTTACTCACTAGCGGGGGGGCCCAATGAGCAGTTCTTC.

The chain joins TRBV6-4 to TRBJ1-6; unclear D gene. CDR1 MRHNA and CDR2 SNTAGT come from the germline V gene. V was clipped by 2 bases and J by 7 bases, with 9 bases between them. CDR3 length: 14 residues. The CDR3 loop is CASSDTGRNSPLHF. CDR3 DNA: TGTGCCAGCAGTGACACGGGAAGGAATTCACCCCTCCACTTT.

The gene calls are TRBV7-6 and TRBJ1-2, with 8 bases matching TRBD1. This CDR3 has 13 amino acids. V shed 6 bases and J 4 bases; nucleotides not matched to a gene: 4. Per the germline V gene, CDR1 is SGHVS and CDR2 is FNYEAQ. The CDR3 DNA is TGTGCCAGCAGTCCAACAGGGGGCTATGGCTACACCTTC. Translated, it gives CASSPTGGYGYTF.

The chain joins TRBV6-2 or TRBV6-3 to TRBJ1-1; D uncertain. V was pared by 2 bases and J by 8 bases, with 12 bases between. CDR1 and CDR2 (germline): MNHEY, SVGEGT. This CDR3 spans 13 amino acids. This CDR3 reads CASSYRSSGEAFF. The CDR3 DNA sequence: TGTGCCAGCAGTTACAGGAGCAGCGGAGAAGCTTTCTTT.

The rearrangement uses TRBV7-7 and TRBJ1-1; D remains unclear. The germline V and J ends were trimmed by 1 base and 5 bases, with 8 bases remaining between them. CDR1 and CDR2 (germline): SSHAT, FNYEAQ (reference sequence). The length of the CDR3 is 13 residues. The CDR3 coding sequence is TGTGCCAGCAGCTTAGAACGAGGAACTGAAGCTTTCTTT. Protein sequence: CASSLERGTEAFF. Complete variable domain (other parts from reference TRBV7-7 and TRBJ1-1): GAGVSQSPRYKVTKRGQDVTLRCDPISSHATLYWYQQALGQGPEFLTYFNYEAQPDKSGLPSDRFSAERPEGSISTLTIQRTEQRDSAMYRCASSLERGTEAFFGQGTRLTVV.

This chain joins TRBV6-5 and TRBJ1-1, with D unclear. CDR1 is MNHEY, CDR2 SVGAGI, per germline. The CDR3 extends over 13 amino acids. V was trimmed by 8 bases and J by 1 base, leaving 11 bases between them. Written as DNA, the CDR3 is TGTGCCAGCTCTGAGGGTGGGAACACTGAAGCTTTCTTT. Encoded protein: CASSEGGNTEAFF.

Ten or more counts support this clone. The rearrangement joins TRBV9 to TRBJ2-3; 9 bases are a match to TRBD2. The V segment lost 0 bases and the J segment 6 bases; nucleotides outside the gene matches: 8. The V gene's germline CDR1 is SGDLS and CDR2 YYNGEE. The CDR3 is 16 residues long. The CDR3 DNA reads TGTGCCAGCAGCGTAGGGAATAGCGGGGGCGGGGATACGCAGTATTTT. Translation: CASSVGNSGGGDTQYF.

The rearrangement uses TRBV7-9 and TRBJ1-2; 8 bases align to TRBD1. This CDR3 is built from 15 residues. The germline CDR1 and CDR2 sequences are SEHNR and FQNEAQ (reference sequence). J lost 0 bases, V lost 5 bases, and 5 bases had no gene match. The chain's CDR3 is CASSPGQATNYGYTF. CDR3 in DNA: TGTGCCAGCAGCCCGGGACAGGCAACTAACTATGGCTACACCTTC.

The chain recombines TRBV24-1 with TRBJ1-1; 9 bases are shared with TRBD1. From germline, CDR1 is KGHDR and CDR2 SFDVKD. J lost 6 bases, V lost 5 bases, and 9 bases had no gene match. CDR3 size: 15 residues. CDR3 sequence (DNA): TGTGCCACCAGTGCCCAGACAGGGGGTATCGCTGAAGCTTTCTTT. As protein: CATSAQTGGIAEAFF.

The chain employs TRBV2 and TRBJ1-5; D gene uncertain. CDR1 and CDR2 (germline): SNHLY, FYNNEI. CDR3 length: 13 amino acids. Trimming stripped 4 bases from V and 2 bases from J, with 6 bases between. The CDR3: CASSGQGNQPQHF. The CDR3 DNA follows: TGTGCCAGCAGTGGCCAGGGCAATCAGCCCCAGCATTTT.

J is TRBJ1-3 and V is TRBV7-9; no reliable D call. Germline CDR1 and CDR2: SEHNR and FQNEAQ (reference sequence). V was clipped by 3 bases and J by 0 bases, with 18 bases between them. CDR3 size: 18 residues. CDR3 residues: CASSLYVRGLSSGNTIYF. In DNA, the CDR3 is TGTGCCAGCAGCTTGTATGTTCGCGGGCTGAGCTCTGGAAACACCATATATTTT.

The chain couples TRBV12-3 or TRBV12-4 to TRBJ1-5; the match to TRBD1 covers 7 bases. The CDR3 is made up of 13 amino acids. The V and J ends lost 6 bases and 5 bases, in that order; junction bases with no gene match: 4. CDR3 DNA sequence: TGTGCCAGCAGCCCCCAGGGGGATCAGCCCCAGCATTTT. It yields the protein CASSPQGDQPQHF.

The chain carries TRBV6-5 and TRBJ2-3; 8 bases are shared with TRBD1. CDR3 length equals 16 residues. Germline CDR1 is MNHEY and CDR2 is SVGAGI. Trimming at V came to 3 bases and at J to 0 bases, leaving 5 bases not matched to a gene. The CDR3, as DNA: TGTGCCAGCAGTTATGATGGACAGGGTAGCACAGATACGCAGTATTTT. Its translation: CASSYDGQGSTDTQYF.